Following are 8 T cell receptor beta chains from one sample sequenced in a study of blood T cells in healthy people across ages. Alongside a J-beta primer mix, a sample-barcoded 5' primer served in a second PCR lasting 7 to 11 cycles. TCRdb ran MiXCR on the 5' RACE reads and lists one entry per CDR3 protein. The sample holds 850,000 to 1,000,000 distinct CDR3 sequences; about 53% are singletons and the top ten take about a fifth. Sample: blood. The receptors shown here come from a woman in her sixties in good health.

The rearrangement uses TRBV2 and TRBJ2-4; 7 bases map to TRBD1. With the DNA end fitting TRBJ2-5 better, the J assignment may be wrong. The CDR3 is 14 residues long. Germline V gene sequence: CDR1 SNHLY, CDR2 FYNNEI. CDR3 bases: TGTGCCAGCAAAGGGGGCAGCGGCCAAGAGACCCAGTACTTC. This codes for CASKGGSGQETQYF.

The count of this clonotype is one. The chain is built from TRBV20-1 and TRBJ2-1; maybe TRBD1 (6 bases). The ends were cut back, 3 bases at V and 5 bases at J, with 14 bases in the middle. The CDR3 has 14 amino acids. The germline CDR1 and CDR2 sequences are DFQATT and SNEGSKA (reference sequence). CDR3 amino acids: CSASRGQKNNEQFF. The CDR3 nucleotides are TGCAGTGCTAGCCGAGGACAGAAGAACAATGAGCAGTTCTTC.

The sample holds a few counts of this clonotype. The rearrangement links TRBV7-2 to TRBJ1-1, with D unresolved. The V and J ends lost 1 base and 0 bases respectively, with 9 bases between them. Germline CDR1 reads SGHTA; CDR2 reads FQGNSA. This CDR3 is built from 15 residues. CDR3 residues: CASSLVTQMNTEAFF. The CDR3 nucleotides are TGTGCCAGCAGCTTAGTTACACAGATGAACACTGAAGCTTTCTTT.

This clonotype was picked up a small number of times. The chain has TRBV11-2 and TRBJ2-3; D remains ambiguous. The V end was cut by 3 bases, the J end by 4 bases, with 11 bases between. Per germline, CDR1 SGHAT and CDR2 FQNNGV. The CDR3 is 14 amino acids. CDR3 residues: CASSFDPVADTQYF. In nucleotides, the CDR3 is TGTGCCAGCAGCTTCGACCCGGTGGCAGATACGCAGTATTTT.

The rearrangement links TRBV7-6 to TRBJ2-4; 7 positions match TRBD1. This CDR3 is 16 amino acids long. V shed 1 base, J shed 13 bases, and the junction held 16 bases outside the gene matches. Germline CDR1 and CDR2: SGHVS and FNYEAQ. CDR3 residues: CASSLVTGVKCKEQYF. The DNA for the CDR3 is TGTGCCAGCAGCTTAGTTACAGGGGTTAAGTGTAAGGAGCAGTACTTC.

The sample holds a few counts of this clonotype. The chain employs TRBV12-3 or TRBV12-4 and TRBJ2-7; D is uncertain. The CDR3 contains 12 residues. V lost 10 bases and J lost 6, with 16 bases in between. CDR3 bases: TGTGCCATAGTCCGTGGGCGAGGCGAGCAGTACTTC. It yields the protein CAIVRGRGEQYF.

This clonotype came up a few times. The chain links TRBV29-1 to TRBJ1-2; D is ambiguous. This CDR3 is built from 13 residues. V was clipped by 0 bases and J by 3 bases, with 8 bases between them. Germline CDR1 is SQVTM and CDR2 is ANQGSEA. The CDR3 here is CSVEDPEHYGYTF. CDR3 nucleotides: TGCAGCGTTGAAGATCCAGAGCACTATGGCTACACCTTC. The full variable domain, in which reference TRBV29-1 and TRBJ1-2 provide the parts outside the CDR3, is SAVISQKPSRDICQRGTSLTIQCQVDSQVTMMFWYRQQPGQSLTLIATANQGSEATYESGFVIDKFPISRPNLTFSTLTVSNMSPEDSSIYLCSVEDPEHYGYTFGSGTRLTVV.

This clonotype was detected only a few times. The chain employs TRBV4-2 and TRBJ2-4; D uncertain. V was shortened by 4 bases and J by 0 bases, with 10 bases between the two germline ends. This CDR3 spans 15 amino acids. Germline CDR1 reads LGHNA; CDR2 reads YNFKEQ. Here the CDR3 reads CASSRFLGAKNIQYF. CDR3 coding DNA: TGTGCCAGCAGCCGGTTCTTAGGAGCCAAAAACATTCAGTACTTC.